This TCR beta chain appears in the sequencing data of a study of cytomegalovirus exposure and HLA in healthy donors. Findings of the study overall: For cytomegalovirus status, the classifier reportedly gave diagnoses with high specificity and sensitivity.

To note about this clone: Its target is unknown.

PCR primers comprised 60 Vbeta and 13 Jbeta primers. Profiled with immunoSEQ multiplex PCR; TCRdb holds only in-frame clones, not every one. The sample contains around 150,000 clones, over 70% of which appear only once. The CDR3 length is 14 residues. The V and J ends lost 3 bases and 5 bases respectively, with 13 bases between them. The germline V gene encodes CDR1 SNHLY and CDR2 FYNNEI. The chain recombines TRBV2 with TRBJ1-1, with a possible D match to TRBD1 (6 bases). Sequencing used PBMCs. The receptor was derived from a man aged 25-40 years in good health and CMV-seronegative. The chain's CDR3 is CASSEIRGSTEAFF. CDR3 nucleotide sequence: TGTGCCAGCAGTGAGATCAGGGGAAGTACTGAAGCTTTCTTT. The variable domain in full, completed from reference TRBV2 and TRBJ1-1, reads EPEVTQTPSHQVTQMGQEVILRCVPISNHLYFYWYRQILGQKVEFLVSFYNNEISEKSEIFDDQFSVERPDGSNFTLKIRSTKLEDSAMYFCASSEIRGSTEAFFGQGTRLTVV.